These 28 T cell receptor beta chains share one sample of origin, sequenced in a study of glioma-infiltrating T cells. The iRepertoire nested amplicon-rescue multiplex PCR amplified TCR alpha and beta CDR3s from RNA. TCRdb reprocessed the multiplex PCR reads via MiXCR and lists one record per CDR3 protein. The sample lists more than 100,000 distinct CDR3 sequences; around 31% were seen once. Sequenced: glioma tissue, nonneoplastic brain tissue, or PBMCs (not recorded which). Receptors originate from a human donor with low-grade glioma or glioblastoma, undergoing nonglioma brain surgery, or in good health (not recorded which).

This clonotype was seen many times. The V and J genes are TRBV7-2 and TRBJ2-3, with TRBD1 identical over 8 bases. The V segment lost 1 base and the J segment 3 bases; nucleotides outside the gene matches: 6. There are 16 residues in the CDR3. The V gene's germline CDR1 is SGHTA and CDR2 FQGNSA. The CDR3 is CASSLGQGARTDTQYF. The CDR3 DNA reads as TGTGCCAGCAGCTTAGGTCAGGGGGCGAGGACAGATACGCAGTATTTT.

As regards this clonotype: An end of the junction differs from the germline gene, which may be a read error. This sequence joins TRBV14 and TRBJ1-3; D unclear. CDR1 is SGHDN and CDR2 is FVKESK in the germline V gene. The CDR3 covers 15 residues. The CDR3 nucleotides read TGTGCCAGCAGCCAGGGCATTGTATCTGGAAACATCATATATTTT. It codes for CASSQGIVSGNIIYF.

In its sample, this clonotype was seen many times. V is TRBV3-1 and J is TRBJ2-3; D call uncertain. Germline assignment: CDR1 LGHDT and CDR2 YNNKEL (reference sequence). This CDR3 contains 12 residues. The V end lost 4 bases, the J end lost 2 bases, and 4 bases lay between the germline ends. For the CDR3, the DNA is TGTGCCAGCAGCCCGGCCACAGATACGCAGTATTTT. Residues: CASSPATDTQYF.

This clonotype was seen at least ten times. The chain employs TRBV27 and TRBJ2-3; D remains ambiguous. CDR3 length: 13 amino acids. Trimming stripped 3 bases from V and 2 bases from J, with 6 bases between. Germline V gene lookup returns CDR1 MNHEY and CDR2 SMNVEV (reference sequence). As DNA, the CDR3 is TGTGCCAGCAGTTTCCAAAACACAGATACGCAGTATTTT. Protein sequence: CASSFQNTDTQYF.

To note about this clonotype: A clone one base away is much larger, so this may be a read error. For the CDR3, the DNA is TGTGCCAGCTCCCCGGGTCCAACTACCCACGAGCAGTACTTC. As protein: CASSPGPTTHEQYF. This rearrangement joins TRBV18 to TRBJ2-7; no definite D call. V dropped 6 bases and J dropped 5 bases, with 17 bases sitting between them. The CDR3 spans 14 residues. Per the germline V gene, CDR1 is KGHSH and CDR2 is LQKENI.

The sample holds a few counts of this clonotype. The genes are TRBV9 and TRBJ2-7, with D unclear. This CDR3 comprises 14 residues. Germline loops: CDR1 SGDLS, CDR2 YYNGEE. Trimming took 4 bases from V and 0 from J, leaving 11 bases between them. For the CDR3, the DNA is TGTGCCAGCAGCCCAGAAGGGAACTCCTACGAGCAGTACTTC. As protein: CASSPEGNSYEQYF.

The chain uses TRBV11-2 and TRBJ2-7; TRBD1 or TRBD2 may be the D gene (5 bases each). The CDR3 runs to 15 residues. Trimming cost V 1 base and J 3 bases, with 13 bases left between them. From germline, CDR1 is SGHAT and CDR2 FQNNGV. The CDR3 coding sequence is TGTGCCAGCAGCTTAGGGAAGACAGCGGTCTACGAGCAGTACTTC. It yields the protein CASSLGKTAVYEQYF.

This clonotype was seen repeatedly, ten times or more. The chain couples TRBV27 to TRBJ1-6; 9 bases agree with TRBD1. The CDR3 extends over 16 amino acids. Germline CDR1 is MNHEY and CDR2 is SMNVEV (reference sequence). The junction had 12 bases not matched to a gene; V was cut back by 7 bases and J by 8 bases. The CDR3 nucleotides are TGTGCCAGCAACAGACGACAGGGGGGAATGTATTCACCCCTCCACTTT. This gives the protein CASNRRQGGMYSPLHF.

This chain joins TRBV7-2 and TRBJ2-7; unclear D gene. This CDR3 comprises 16 residues. CDR1 is SGHTA, CDR2 FQGNSA, per germline. With 5 bases removed from V and 7 bases from J, the gap between germline ends came to 24 bases. For the CDR3, the DNA is TGTGCCAGCAGCGATCCTCTCCTCTTCCCTTACAATGAGCAGTACTTC. It yields the protein CASSDPLLFPYNEQYF.

The chain links TRBV20-1 to TRBJ2-3; 8 bases line up with TRBD1. Germline V gene sequence: CDR1 DFQATT, CDR2 SNEGSKA (reference sequence). The CDR3 spans 16 residues. Here the CDR3 DNA reads TGCAGCCTGCTGCGACGGGGTCAGGGGGCGCGGGGTACGCAGTATTTT. The encoded protein is CSLLRRGQGARGTQYF.

The chain is built from TRBV7-3 and TRBJ1-2, with D hard to call. V lost 2 bases, J lost 0 bases, and 7 bases lay in between. The CDR3 sequence is 14 residues long. CDR1 is SGHTA, CDR2 FQGTGA, per germline. The CDR3 DNA sequence: TGTGCCAGCAGCTTAGACCCCGCTAACTATGGCTACACCTTC. Protein sequence: CASSLDPANYGYTF.

The chain combines TRBV5-1 with TRBJ1-6, with D possibly being TRBD1 (5 bases). This CDR3 has 15 amino acids. V lost 4 bases and J lost 6, with 14 bases in between. Germline V CDR1 and CDR2: SGHRS, YFSETQ. The CDR3 loop reads CASSVDTGGNSPLHF. The CDR3 DNA is TGCGCCAGCAGCGTAGATACAGGAGGTAATTCACCCCTCCACTTT.

Worth noting for this clonotype: This may arise from a read error, as a much more abundant clone is one base away. The chain's CDR3 is CASRSRTGDPEQYF. The CDR3, as DNA: TGTGCCAGCAGGTCCAGGACAGGGGATCCCGAGCAGTACTTC. The chain links TRBV6-1 to TRBJ2-7; 9 nucleotides line up with TRBD1. The J segment lost 6 bases and the V segment lost 6 bases, leaving 9 bases of the junction unmatched. Germline CDR1 and CDR2: MNHNS and SASEGT. The CDR3 totals 14 residues.

A word on this clonotype: At one end, the junction sequence differs from germline, possibly due to a read error. The chain recombines TRBV6-9 with TRBJ2-5; TRBD2 matches 10 bases. The germline CDR1 and CDR2 sequences are MNHGY and SVAAGI. The CDR3 length is 16 residues. This CDR3 is CASSYKAGGRKETRYF. The CDR3 DNA reads TGTGCCAGCAGTTACAAAGCGGGGGGGCGTAAAGAGACCCGGTACTTC.

The chain joins TRBV4-1 to TRBJ2-3; D perhaps matches TRBD2 (5 bases). The CDR3 contains 15 residues. Trimming pared 5 bases from V and 5 bases from J, leaving 17 bases between. Germline V lookup: CDR1 MGHRA, CDR2 YSYEKL. CDR3 DNA sequence: TGCGCCAGCAGCTACCCCGATGGACTGGTAGATACGCAGTATTTT. Translation gives CASSYPDGLVDTQYF.

This clonotype was seen at least ten times. This chain uses TRBV24-1 with TRBJ2-1; TRBD1 agrees at 7 bases. After removal of 4 bases from V and 5 bases from J, the junction contained 7 bases not matched to a gene. Germline loops: CDR1 KGHDR, CDR2 SFDVKD. This CDR3 is 15 amino acids long. The CDR3 nucleotides read TGTGCCACCAGTGAGAGAGACAGGGACGACAATGAGCAGTTCTTC. Translated: CATSERDRDDNEQFF.

As regards this clonotype: A much more abundant neighbour one base away suggests this may be a read error. The chain couples TRBV7-2 to TRBJ2-3; 7 bases line up with TRBD1. The V and J ends lost 1 base and 0 bases, in that order; junction bases with no gene match: 1. The CDR3 extends over 15 amino acids. The germline V gene encodes CDR1 SGHTA and CDR2 FQGNSA. The CDR3 DNA is TGTGCCAGCAGCTTAGTGGGACAGAGCACAGATACGCAGTATTTT. The encoded protein is CASSLVGQSTDTQYF.

This clonotype was seen a handful of times. The chain uses TRBV12-3 or TRBV12-4 and TRBJ2-1; no clear D. CDR3 length: 11 amino acids. The ends were cut back, 4 bases at V and 9 bases at J, with 7 bases in the middle. CDR3: CASSWYGEQFF. The CDR3 nucleotides are TGTGCCAGCAGTTGGTACGGTGAGCAGTTCTTC.

This clonotype was detected many times. The chain uses TRBV7-2 and TRBJ1-3; D uncertain. The CDR3 has 14 amino acids. Trimming cost V 6 bases and J 0 bases, with 9 bases left between them. Germline values: CDR1 SGHTA, CDR2 FQGNSA. This CDR3 is CASRLRPSGNTIYF. CDR3 DNA sequence: TGTGCCAGCAGATTACGGCCCTCTGGAAACACCATATATTTT.

This clonotype was seen a handful of times. The J gene is TRBJ2-4, the V gene TRBV27; weak D call: TRBD1 (6 bases). Trimming removed 9 bases at V and 2 bases at J, with 20 bases between. This CDR3 region has 16 residues. Germline-derived CDR1 and CDR2 are MNHEY and SMNVEV (reference sequence). In DNA form, the CDR3 reads TGTGCCAGTAGCCTCCTTGCAGGGGTATCCAAAAACATTCAGTACTTC. It encodes CASSLLAGVSKNIQYF.

This clonotype was counted at least ten times. This chain links TRBV28 with TRBJ2-3; 7 bases are shared with TRBD1. This CDR3 region has 14 residues. Trimming took 4 bases from V and 2 from J; bases not matched to a gene: 3. Looked up from germline, CDR1 is MDHEN and CDR2 is SYDVKM. Here the CDR3 DNA reads TGTGCCAGCAGTTCAGGGGGAACCACAGATACGCAGTATTTT. Its translation: CASSSGGTTDTQYF.

This clonotype is a singleton in its sample. A much larger clone sits a single nucleotide away, making a read error possible. V gene TRBV7-3 combines with J gene TRBJ1-1; D remains ambiguous. Germline CDR1 SGHTA, CDR2 FQGTGA. The CDR3 extends over 14 amino acids. The CDR3 is CVSSFMRVNTEAFF. The CDR3 DNA sequence: TGTGTCAGCAGCTTCATGCGGGTAAACACTGAAGCTTTCTTT.

The chain recombines TRBV7-2 with TRBJ2-3, with 13 nucleotides matching TRBD2. CDR1 is SGHTA and CDR2 is FQGNSA in the germline V gene. The ends lost 4 bases at V and 7 bases at J; junction bases unmatched: 5. The CDR3 spans 15 residues. CDR3 sequence (DNA): TGTGCCAGCAGCTCGGGACTAGCGGGGCAAAATACGCAGTATTTT. Its translation is CASSSGLAGQNTQYF.

This clonotype showed up many times. V is TRBV7-2 and J is TRBJ2-5; 7 bases are a match to TRBD1. V was clipped by 2 bases and J by 5 bases; unmatched bases: 2. CDR1 and CDR2 from the germline V gene are SGHTA and FQGNSA. The CDR3 length is 13 residues. The CDR3 protein is CASSLSRGETQYF. The DNA of the CDR3 is TGTGCCAGCAGCTTATCCAGGGGGGAGACCCAGTACTTC.

As for this clonotype: A much larger clone is a single base away; this may be a read error. Written as DNA, the CDR3 is TGTGCCAGTAACCCCAGGGGAAACTATGCCTACACCTTC. This gives the protein CASNPRGNYAYTF. The V gene is TRBV19, the J gene TRBJ2-1, with a possible D match to TRBD1 (6 bases). The end of the DNA fits TRBJ1-2 better, so the J call may be wrong. The CDR3 sequence is 13 residues long. Germline V CDR1 and CDR2: LNHDA, SQIVND (reference sequence).

Regarding this clonotype: One junction end disagrees with the germline gene, perhaps due to a read error. V and J are TRBV7-9 and TRBJ2-3, with 10 bases aligning to TRBD2. Germline values: CDR1 SEHNR, CDR2 FQNEAQ (reference sequence). This CDR3 contains 14 residues. CDR3 DNA: TGTTCCAGCAGCTTAGCGGGGGGAACAGATACGCAGTATTTT. Protein product: CSSSLAGGTDTQYF.

As regards this clonotype: This clone may be a read error of a much larger clone one base away. The chain uses TRBV7-2 and TRBJ2-3; D unclear. CDR3 length: 16 amino acids. From germline, CDR1 is SGHTA and CDR2 FQGNSA. CDR3 DNA sequence: TGTGCCAGCAACTTAACTGGAAATGAAGGTCCAGATACGCAGTATTTT. Its protein product is CASNLTGNEGPDTQYF. The variable domain in full, with the rest retrieved from reference TRBV7-2 and TRBJ2-3, is GAGVSQSPSNKVTEKGKDVELRCDPISGHTALYWYRQSLGQGLEFLIYFQGNSAPDKSGLPSDRFSAERTGGSVSTLTIQRTQQEDSAVYLCASNLTGNEGPDTQYFGPGTRLTVL.

Points on this clonotype: This clone may be a read error of a much larger clone one base away. The chain links TRBV2 to TRBJ2-7, with D unclear. The CDR3 is 13 amino acids. Germline V gene lookup returns CDR1 SNHLY and CDR2 FYNNEI. The CDR3 here is CASIEMDRLQQYF. The CDR3 DNA follows: TGTGCCAGCATTGAAATGGATAGGCTGCAGCAGTACTTC. The full variable domain, its missing parts supplied by reference TRBV2 and TRBJ2-7, is EPEVTQTPSHQVTQMGQEVILRCVPISNHLYFYWYRQILGQKVEFLVSFYNNEISEKSEIFDDQFSVERPDGSNFTLKIRSTKLEDSAMYFCASIEMDRLQQYFGPGTRLTVT.